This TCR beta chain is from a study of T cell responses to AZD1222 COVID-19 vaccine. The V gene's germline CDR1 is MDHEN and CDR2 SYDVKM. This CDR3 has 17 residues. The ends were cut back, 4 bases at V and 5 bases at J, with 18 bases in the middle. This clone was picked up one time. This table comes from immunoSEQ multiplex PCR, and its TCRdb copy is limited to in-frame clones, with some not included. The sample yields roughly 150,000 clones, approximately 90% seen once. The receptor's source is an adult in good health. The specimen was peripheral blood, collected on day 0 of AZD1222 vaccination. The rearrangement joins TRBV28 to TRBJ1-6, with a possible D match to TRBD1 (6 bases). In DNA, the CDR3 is TGTGCCAGCAGTTCTCCCTGGGGGGAGGGGGATAATTCACCCCTCCACTTT. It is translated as CASSSPWGEGDNSPLHF.